This T cell receptor (beta chain) was recorded in a study of identical twins. Study-level results: Insertions ran lower in abundant cord blood beta clonotypes, though not in memory repertoires.

With 2 bases removed from V and 0 bases from J, the gap between germline ends came to 10 bases. The germline V gene encodes CDR1 MNHEY and CDR2 SVGAGI. This CDR3 is 15 amino acids long. One entry per CDR3 protein results from TCRdb running MiXCR on the 5' RACE reads. The repertoire has about 720,000 distinct CDR3 sequences, around a sixth of them found once; the top ten carry approximately 14%. Only a few counts were recorded for this clonotype. Its antigen is not identified. These data are also associated with another study on T cells expressing NK-cell markers. From that report: Six donors carried dominant NKG2C+ clonotypes that made up roughly 1.0-7.5% of their CD8+ T cells.

This receptor was taken from a woman aged 18 to 35 in good health. The chain has TRBV6-5 and TRBJ1-2; no firm D call. The sample taken for sequencing was PBMCs. The CDR3 DNA sequence: TGTGCCAGCAGTTACGGATACACAGCTAACTATGGCTACACCTTC. This gives the protein CASSYGYTANYGYTF.